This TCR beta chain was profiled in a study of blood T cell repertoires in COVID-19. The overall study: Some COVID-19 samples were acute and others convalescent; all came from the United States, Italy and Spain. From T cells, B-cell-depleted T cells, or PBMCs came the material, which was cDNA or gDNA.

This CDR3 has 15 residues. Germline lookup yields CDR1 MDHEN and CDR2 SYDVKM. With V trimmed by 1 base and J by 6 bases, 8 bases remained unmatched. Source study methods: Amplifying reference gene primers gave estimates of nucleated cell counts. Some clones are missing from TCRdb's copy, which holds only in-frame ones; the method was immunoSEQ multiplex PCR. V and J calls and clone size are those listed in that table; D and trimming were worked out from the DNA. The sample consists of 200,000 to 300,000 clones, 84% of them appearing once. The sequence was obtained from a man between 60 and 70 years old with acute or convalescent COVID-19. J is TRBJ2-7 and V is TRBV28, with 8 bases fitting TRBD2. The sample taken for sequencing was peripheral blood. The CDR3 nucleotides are TGTGCCAGCAGTTTATTCCCAGCGGGAGAGTCCGAGCAGTACTTC. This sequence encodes CASSLFPAGESEQYF.